These T cell receptor beta chains were read from a single sample in a study of blood T cell repertoires in COVID-19. The data were produced by immunoSEQ multiplex PCR, yet TCRdb's version contains in-frame clones alone and is incomplete. The sample lists around 170,000 clones; 90% were seen once. Sequenced input: peripheral blood. These receptors came from a man aged 50 to 59 with acute or convalescent COVID-19. CDR3s include the opening cysteine and the closing phenylalanine or tryptophan. A D gene is named only where the DNA matches it firmly. Clone sizes are given selectively: once, few, many, or a class where the clone is expanded.

abundance,v_gene,d_gene,j_gene,CDR3aa,CDR3nt
-,TRBV6-5,TRBD2,TRBJ2-1,CASSLASGRPNEQFF,TGTGCCAGCAGTCTCGCTAGCGGGAGGCCCAATGAGCAGTTCTTC
-,TRBV9,TRBD2,TRBJ2-1,CASSPVVAGLRSYNEQFF,TGTGCCAGCAGTCCGGTAGTAGCGGGGTTAAGGTCCTACAATGAGCAGTTCTTC
-,TRBV27,TRBD1,TRBJ1-4,CASSRGQGSEKLFF,TGTGCCAGCAGTAGGGGACAGGGGTCTGAAAAACTGTTTTTT
-,TRBV10-3,-,TRBJ2-7,CAISEGGFGYEQYF,TGTGCCATCAGTGAAGGGGGATTCGGGTACGAGCAGTACTTC
-,TRBV30,-,TRBJ1-2,CAWIPGMGRGGYTF,TGTGCCTGGATCCCCGGGATGGGGAGAGGTGGCTACACCTTC
-,TRBV15,-,TRBJ1-4,CATSRAFKFSPLIIEKLFF,TGTGCCACCAGCAGAGCCTTTAAATTTTCCCCCCTTATAATTGAAAAACTGTTTTTT
-,TRBV30,-,TRBJ1-4,CAWTRGGAFEKLFF,TGTGCCTGGACTCGGGGGGGCGCTTTTGAAAAACTGTTTTTT
-,TRBV9,TRBD2,TRBJ2-3,CASSVEGLAGGTDTQYF,TGTGCCAGCAGCGTAGAGGGATTAGCGGGGGGCACAGATACGCAGTATTTT
-,TRBV5-1,-,TRBJ2-7,CASSLGGPASYEQYF,TGCGCCAGCAGCTTGGGAGGGCCCGCTTCCTACGAGCAGTACTTC
-,TRBV21-1,-,TRBJ1-5,CASSKARRGQPQHF,TGTGCCAGCAGCAAAGCGCGACGGGGTCAGCCCCAGCATTTT
few,TRBV5-1,-,TRBJ1-3,CASSAGGTAPGNTIYF,TGCGCCAGCAGTGCCGGGGGGACCGCTCCTGGAAACACCATATATTTT
-,TRBV2,-,TRBJ1-4,CASSEGGVSEKLFF,TGTGCCAGCAGTGAAGGGGGGGTCAGTGAAAAACTGTTTTTT
-,TRBV6-5,-,TRBJ1-2,CASSPTANYGYTF,TGTGCCAGCAGTCCGACAGCTAACTATGGCTACACCTTC
-,TRBV28,TRBD1,TRBJ1-1,CASSSPGQGDEAFF,TGTGCCAGCAGTTCTCCCGGACAGGGGGATGAAGCTTTCTTT
-,TRBV7-9,-,TRBJ2-7,CASSLAMTGYEQYF,TGTGCCAGCAGCTTAGCGATGACAGGCTACGAGCAGTACTTC
-,TRBV7-3,TRBD1,TRBJ2-1,CASSLNRGEEQFF,TGTGCCAGCAGCTTAAACAGGGGAGAGGAGCAGTTCTTC
once,TRBV9,TRBD2,TRBJ2-3,CASSAGTSGGLDTQYF,TGTGCCAGCAGCGCAGGGACTAGCGGGGGGTTAGATACGCAGTATTTT
once,TRBV18,-,TRBJ1-5,CASTEAGGNQPQHF,TGTGCCAGCACTGAGGCAGGGGGCAATCAGCCCCAGCATTTT
-,TRBV19,TRBD1,TRBJ1-2,CASSQTGGAPYGYTF,TGTGCCAGTAGTCAAACAGGGGGCGCCCCTTATGGCTACACCTTC
-,TRBV7-3,-,TRBJ2-2,CASSVGQADTGELFF,TGTGCCAGCAGCGTCGGTCAGGCAGACACCGGGGAGCTGTTTTTT